The 31 T cell receptor beta chains given below trace back to one sample, sequenced in a study of prognosis after radiotherapy for stage I lung cancer. The study amplified the TCR beta CDR3 region from genomic DNA. This amplification was carried out by two rounds of multiplex PCR. Initially, in first-round PCR, primers specific to each TRBV and TRBJ gene were used. From the multiplex PCR reads, TCRdb called clonotypes with MiXCR, one entry per CDR3 protein. The table records 10,000 to 15,000 distinct CDR3 sequences, 45% to 65% of them present only once. The sequences come from PBMCs, collected before or after stereotactic body radiation therapy (not recorded which). The receptors were gathered from a donor over 45 with non-small cell lung cancer.

This clonotype was observed a single time. Just one base apart from a much larger clone, this may be a read error. CDR3 loop: CASSLGWASGRVEQYF. The CDR3 DNA sequence: TGTGCCAGCAGCTTGGGGTGGGCTAGCGGGAGGGTCGAGCAGTACTTC. The chain links TRBV5-4 to TRBJ2-7, with 12 bases matching TRBD2. With V trimmed by 0 bases and J by 6 bases, 7 bases remained unmatched. Germline values: CDR1 SGHNT, CDR2 YYREEE (reference sequence). The CDR3 has 16 amino acids.

The V and J genes are TRBV7-3 and TRBJ2-3, with TRBD2 matching 10 bases. This CDR3 has 19 amino acids. Germline assignment: CDR1 SGHTA and CDR2 FQGTGA. Losses at the gene ends were 2 bases for V and 0 bases for J; bases not matched to a gene: 11. In DNA, the CDR3 is TGTGCCAGCAGCTTAGGGAGACCTAGCGGGAGAGGGAGCACAGATACGCAGTATTTT. This sequence encodes CASSLGRPSGRGSTDTQYF.

In its sample, this clonotype was seen once. The chain carries TRBV10-3 and TRBJ2-3; D uncertain. Germline lookup yields CDR1 ENHRY and CDR2 SYGVKD. Trimming stripped 4 bases from V and 6 bases from J, with 8 bases between. This CDR3 has 12 residues. CDR3 sequence: CAISGNRDTQYF. CDR3 bases: TGTGCCATCAGTGGAAACCGGGATACGCAGTATTTT.

V and J are TRBV11-2 and TRBJ2-2, with no clear D. V lost 4 bases and J lost 4, with 13 bases in between. This CDR3 contains 15 residues. Germline CDR1 reads SGHAT; CDR2 reads FQNNGV. CDR3 nucleotides: TGTGCCAGCAGCTCGCCGGATCGGGCCACCGGGGAGCTGTTTTTT. This translates into CASSSPDRATGELFF.

This chain uses TRBV5-1 with TRBJ1-6; TRBD1 matches at 7 bases. Germline CDR1 and CDR2: SGHRS and YFSETQ. This CDR3 is 16 amino acids long. Germline trimming cut 0 bases from V and 5 bases from J; bases unmatched to any gene: 5. The CDR3 reads CASSLGQGVDNSPLHF. The CDR3 DNA is TGCGCCAGCAGCTTGGGACAGGGTGTCGATAATTCACCCCTCCACTTT.

The chain joins TRBV28 to TRBJ1-1, with D perhaps TRBD1 (5 bases). The CDR3 is 16 residues long. Germline V gene sequence: CDR1 MDHEN, CDR2 SYDVKM. V was shortened by 5 bases and J by 3 bases, with 19 bases between the two germline ends. The CDR3 DNA reads TGTGCCAGCAGTGAACACCTCGGGGCAGGGCACACTGAAGCTTTCTTT. Translated: CASSEHLGAGHTEAFF.

V usage is TRBV6-1 and J usage is TRBJ1-2; 7 bases are a match to TRBD1. V lost 1 base to trimming and J lost 4 bases; unmatched junction nucleotides: 6. Looked up from germline, CDR1 is MNHNS and CDR2 is SASEGT. The CDR3 extends over 15 amino acids. The CDR3 DNA sequence: TGTGCCAGCAGTGAAGGGGGACAGCGAATCTATGGCTACACCTTC. Protein: CASSEGGQRIYGYTF.

By frequency in the sample, this clonotype is medium-sized. The chain recombines TRBV5-1 with TRBJ1-2; perhaps TRBD1 as D (6 bases). The CDR3 consists of 14 residues. V was clipped by 2 bases and J by 4 bases, with 12 bases between them. Germline V lookup: CDR1 SGHRS, CDR2 YFSETQ. DNA for the CDR3: TGCGCCAGCAGCTTCATGACAGGAGCCTATGGCTACACCTTC. Translation gives CASSFMTGAYGYTF.

This clonotype is labeled as medium-sized. V gene TRBV27 combines with J gene TRBJ2-2; a weak D match, TRBD2 (6 bases). The CDR3 loop spans 14 amino acids. The V gene's germline CDR1 is MNHEY and CDR2 SMNVEV (reference sequence). V was shortened by 8 bases and J by 5 bases, with 15 bases between the two germline ends. The CDR3 DNA sequence: TGTGCCAGCCAAAGGGAGGCGGTAACCGGGGAGCTGTTTTTT. It translates to CASQREAVTGELFF.

The V and J genes are TRBV7-3 and TRBJ2-5; D is perhaps TRBD2 (6 bases). The CDR3 has 15 amino acids. From germline, CDR1 is SGHTA and CDR2 FQGTGA. V gave up 2 bases and J gave up 5 bases, with 15 bases separating them. The CDR3 nucleotides are TGTGCCAGCAGCTTAGGGAGCGGAGGGCGGGAGACCCAGTACTTC. Translating it yields CASSLGSGGRETQYF.

Only one count was recorded for this clonotype. J is TRBJ1-6 and V is TRBV6-5; perhaps TRBD1 as D (5 bases). Looked up from germline, CDR1 is MNHEY and CDR2 is SVGAGI. The CDR3 runs to 13 residues. V lost 4 bases and J lost 10, with 11 bases in between. In nucleotides, the CDR3 is TGTGCCAGCAGTTGGGACGGTCAATCACCCCTCCACTTT. Amino acids: CASSWDGQSPLHF.

The genes are TRBV19 and TRBJ2-1; TRBD1 might be the D (5 bases). The CDR3 length is 16 residues. Germline V gene sequence: CDR1 LNHDA, CDR2 SQIVND (reference sequence). V was cut by 1 base and J by 1 base, with 11 bases left in between. Written as DNA, the CDR3 is TGTGCCAGTAGTATAGGTCGACAGCTATCCTACAATGAGCAGTTCTTC. Translation gives CASSIGRQLSYNEQFF.

This clonotype was seen a single time. The junction departs from the called germline gene at one end, perhaps through a read error. This sequence joins TRBV7-3 and TRBJ2-2; D remains unclear. The CDR3 length is 15 residues. Germline V gene sequence: CDR1 SGHTA, CDR2 FQGTGA. As DNA, the CDR3 is TGTACCAGCAGCCCCTCCGGTTCGCTGGGCGGGGAGCTGTTTTTT. Translated: CTSSPSGSLGGELFF.

The chain is built from TRBV6-9 and TRBJ2-7; weak D call: TRBD2 (5 bases). The CDR3 has 14 amino acids. Trimming removed 3 bases at V and 2 bases at J, with 11 bases between. CDR1 MNHGY and CDR2 SVAAGI come from the germline V gene. In nucleotides, the CDR3 is TGTGCCAGCAGTTACCAGCGGCTCGCCTACGAGCAGTACTTC. As protein: CASSYQRLAYEQYF.

This clonotype is labeled medium-sized (0.01 to 0.1%). The chain couples TRBV6-1 to TRBJ2-7, with a possible D match to TRBD2 (5 bases). V was clipped by 3 bases and J by 2 bases, with 14 bases between them. The CDR3 is 15 residues long. CDR1 and CDR2 from the germline V gene are MNHNS and SASEGT. The CDR3 region is CASSEVGGLTYEQYF. The CDR3 coding sequence is TGTGCCAGCAGTGAGGTTGGCGGGTTGACCTACGAGCAGTACTTC.

This clonotype occurred many times. The chain carries TRBV9 and TRBJ2-7, with D possibly TRBD2 on 6 matching bases. Looked up from germline, CDR1 is SGDLS and CDR2 is YYNGEE. The V end lost 0 bases, the J end lost 0 bases, and 13 bases lay between the germline ends. The CDR3 consists of 16 residues. CDR3 loop: CASSVAGGISSYEQYF. CDR3 sequence (DNA): TGTGCCAGCAGCGTAGCCGGCGGGATTAGCTCCTACGAGCAGTACTTC. Full variable domain (rest looked up from reference TRBV9 and TRBJ2-7): DSGVTQTPKHLITATGQRVTLRCSPRSGDLSVYWYQQSLDQGLQFLIQYYNGEERAKGNILERFSAQQFPDLHSELNLSSLELGDSALYFCASSVAGGISSYEQYFGPGTRLTVT.

This clonotype was found many times. CDR3 protein: CSVEKQAITGELFF. CDR3 sequence (DNA): TGCAGCGTTGAAAAACAGGCAATCACCGGGGAGCTGTTTTTT. V usage is TRBV29-1 and J usage is TRBJ2-2; tentatively, D is TRBD1 (5 bases). The CDR3 runs to 14 residues. Germline V gene sequence: CDR1 SQVTM, CDR2 ANQGSEA. Trimming removed 2 bases from V and 4 bases from J, with 11 bases in between.

The chain couples TRBV20-1 to TRBJ2-2; tentative D call: TRBD2 (6 bases). The CDR3 is 17 amino acids. Deletions cut 1 base from V and 4 bases from J, with 19 bases between. Germline V lookup: CDR1 DFQATT, CDR2 SNEGSKA (reference sequence). The CDR3, as DNA: TGCAGTGCTAGAGTTGATTCGAGACTAGTTTCCACCGGGGAGCTGTTTTTT. This codes for CSARVDSRLVSTGELFF.

This clonotype was counted at least ten times. The gene calls are TRBV7-9 and TRBJ1-4; weak D call: TRBD1 (5 bases). The V gene lost 5 bases and the J gene lost 0 bases, with 10 bases spanning the gap. The CDR3 extends over 15 amino acids. Germline V lookup: CDR1 SEHNR, CDR2 FQNEAQ (reference sequence). In nucleotides, the CDR3 is TGTGCCAGCAGCGAAAAGGGACCAACTAATGAAAAACTGTTTTTT. Its translation: CASSEKGPTNEKLFF.

The chain carries TRBV6-9 and TRBJ2-7; D call uncertain. The germline CDR1 and CDR2 sequences are MNHGY and SVAAGI. Trimming stripped 7 bases from V and 0 bases from J, with 13 bases between. The CDR3 has 14 residues. The CDR3: CASIYGLSSYEQYF. The CDR3 region has the DNA TGTGCCAGCATTTACGGGCTAAGCTCCTACGAGCAGTACTTC.

As for this clonotype: The likely explanation is a read error, given a far larger clone one base away. The J gene is TRBJ2-7, the V gene TRBV6-5; possibly TRBD1 for D (8 bases). The germline gives CDR1 MNHEY, CDR2 SVGAGI. The CDR3 has 16 amino acids. DNA of the CDR3: TGTGCCAGCAGGAACGGGGGAGGACAGGGATTGCGGGAGCATTACTTC. This gives the protein CASRNGGGQGLREHYF.

With regard to this clonotype: This may arise from a read error, as a much more abundant clone is one base away. The chain employs TRBV5-5 and TRBJ1-1; perhaps TRBD1 as D (5 bases). Germline CDR1 SGHKS, CDR2 YYEKEE (reference sequence). Trimming pared 1 base from V and 11 bases from J, leaving 24 bases between. The CDR3 consists of 16 residues. This CDR3 is CASSLFGTEIRGDAFF. In DNA, the CDR3 is TGTGCCAGCAGCTTGTTCGGGACGGAGATACGGGGTGATGCTTTCTTT.

In regard to this clonotype: This likely traces to a read error, being one base from a far larger clone. V gene TRBV9 combines with J gene TRBJ2-7, with D uncertain. Gene TRBJ2-5 matches the end of the DNA better, so the J call may be wrong. The CDR3 spans 13 residues. From germline, CDR1 is SGDLS and CDR2 YYNGEE. CDR3 in DNA: TGTGCCAGCAGCGTAGATGGGATCGAGACCCAGTACTTC. Its translation is CASSVDGIETQYF.

The table lists this clonotype with a count of one. The rearrangement joins TRBV30 to TRBJ2-1; TRBD1 matches 7 bases. The CDR3 sequence is 14 residues long. Trimming removed 3 bases from V and 6 bases from J; junction bases left unmatched: 8. Germline V lookup: CDR1 GTSNPN, CDR2 SVGIG (reference sequence). The CDR3: CAWRVDRRSNEQFF. The CDR3, as DNA: TGTGCCTGGAGAGTGGACAGGAGGAGCAATGAGCAGTTCTTC.

This clonotype is judged medium-sized. The CDR3 coding sequence is TGTGCCAGCAGCCGCATCAGGGGGCTTGGCTATGGCTACACCTTC. It codes for CASSRIRGLGYGYTF. This rearrangement joins TRBV27 to TRBJ1-2, with 8 bases fitting TRBD1. The CDR3 is 15 amino acids. V dropped 6 bases and J dropped 4; count of bases not matched to a gene: 10. Per germline, CDR1 MNHEY and CDR2 SMNVEV (reference sequence).

By frequency in the sample, this clonotype is medium-sized (0.01 to 0.1%). V gene TRBV25-1 combines with J gene TRBJ2-2, with D hard to call. The CDR3 covers 16 residues. Germline CDR1 is MGHDK and CDR2 is SYGVNS. V lost 5 bases, J lost 0 bases, and 13 bases lay in between. CDR3 DNA sequence: TGTGCCAGCAGTTGGGGTCGCAACGCGAACACCGGGGAGCTGTTTTTT. It codes for CASSWGRNANTGELFF.

This clonotype rates as medium-sized. The genes are TRBV6-1 and TRBJ1-3; D is possibly TRBD1 (6 bases). Germline loops: CDR1 MNHNS, CDR2 SASEGT. Trimming stripped 3 bases from V and 2 bases from J, with 11 bases between. The CDR3 length is 15 residues. For the CDR3, the DNA is TGTGCCAGCAGTGACCGGACAGCTGCTGGAAACACCATATATTTT. Protein product: CASSDRTAAGNTIYF.

The chain recombines TRBV6-5 with TRBJ2-1; D unresolved. Germline CDR1 is MNHEY and CDR2 is SVGAGI. V gave up 4 bases and J gave up 9 bases, with 22 bases separating them. CDR3 length equals 16 residues. CDR3 bases: TGTGCCAGCAGTTCCTACCAGCGTGAGGTCCTAGGTGAGCAGTTCTTC. This gives the protein CASSSYQREVLGEQFF.

The count of this clonotype is one. The chain combines TRBV6-5 with TRBJ2-7; no definite D call. Germline assignment: CDR1 MNHEY and CDR2 SVGAGI. There are 14 residues in the CDR3. The germline V and J ends were trimmed by 3 bases and 2 bases, with 11 bases remaining between them. The CDR3 coding sequence is TGTGCCAGCAGTTATGAGCTAGGGACCTACGAGCAGTACTTC. This sequence encodes CASSYELGTYEQYF.

J is TRBJ1-2 and V is TRBV2, with D unresolved. Germline-derived CDR1 and CDR2 are SNHLY and FYNNEI. V was cut by 4 bases and J by 3 bases, with 9 bases left in between. This CDR3 spans 13 amino acids. CDR3 residues: CASSVAAYYGYTF. The CDR3 nucleotides are TGTGCCAGCAGTGTGGCAGCCTACTATGGCTACACCTTC.

In its sample, this clonotype is medium-sized. V usage is TRBV20-1 and J usage is TRBJ2-3, with 8 bases identical to TRBD1. CDR1 and CDR2 from the germline V gene are DFQATT and SNEGSKA (reference sequence). The trim removed 3 bases at V and 1 base at J, leaving 18 bases unmatched. The CDR3 loop spans 19 amino acids. The CDR3 loop is CSARARGPGYGRGTDTQYF. CDR3 sequence (DNA): TGCAGTGCTAGGGCCAGGGGGCCGGGGTACGGAAGAGGCACAGATACGCAGTATTTT.